The source of this T cell receptor (beta chain) is a study of patients and donors after allogeneic stem cell transplantation. With 7 bases clipped from V and 7 bases from J, the junction kept 6 bases outside the gene matches. The CDR3 is 12 residues long. The germline CDR1 and CDR2 sequences are SNHLY and FYNNEI. In TCRdb, the RT-PCR reads were re-called with MiXCR into one record per CDR3 protein. Among 900,000 to 1,000,000 distinct CDR3 sequences listed, more than 15% were seen once. The genes are TRBV2 and TRBJ1-1; 7 bases agree with TRBD1. The sample comprised blood, either unsorted or a sorted T cell fraction (not recorded which). This receptor was taken from a human donor who was either an allogeneic HSCT recipient or a stem cell or donor lymphocyte infusion donor (not recorded which). It is not recorded whose cells these are; they may come from a transplant donor. The CDR3: CASNTGVNEAFF. CDR3 bases: TGTGCCAGCAACACAGGGGTGAATGAAGCTTTCTTT.